The 26 T cell receptor beta chains given below trace back to one sample, sequenced in a study of T-cell memory formation after mild COVID-19. TCRdb redid the calling of the 5' RACE reads with MiXCR, one entry per CDR3 protein. This table has under 300,000 distinct CDR3 sequences, 8.5% to 9.5% appearing once. The sample was PBMCs or a T cell subset sorted from them (not recorded which). Source of these receptors: a man aged 18 to 29 who had mild COVID-19 (a few samples of this study predate the infection). Cell type and time point are not known.

This clonotype turned up a few times. V usage is TRBV7-9 and J usage is TRBJ1-1, with 8 bases that match TRBD1. This CDR3 region has 15 residues. Germline assignment: CDR1 SEHNR and CDR2 FQNEAQ (reference sequence). After removal of 5 bases from V and 6 bases from J, the junction contained 11 bases not matched to a gene. The CDR3 DNA sequence: TGTGCCAGCAGCCCACCGGACAGGGAGAGCCCTGAAGCTTTCTTT. It encodes CASSPPDRESPEAFF.

In this sample, this clonotype turned up a few times. The V gene is TRBV4-3, the J gene TRBJ1-3; D not certain. CDR1 LGHNA and CDR2 YSLEER come from the germline V gene. The length of the CDR3 is 14 residues. V was clipped by 1 base and J by 0 bases, with 4 bases between them. CDR3 in DNA: TGCGCCAGCAGCCAAGCTTTCTCTGGAAACACCATATATTTT. This sequence encodes CASSQAFSGNTIYF.

V usage is TRBV6-2 or TRBV6-3 and J usage is TRBJ1-1; the D gene is possibly TRBD1 (6 bases). Germline values: CDR1 MNHEY, CDR2 SVGEGT. Trimming removed 6 bases at V and 4 bases at J, with 12 bases between. CDR3 length: 13 amino acids. The CDR3 DNA reads as TGTGCCAGCAGGGCCAGGGGCGCCACTGAAGCTTTCTTT. Its protein product is CASRARGATEAFF.

The sample holds a few counts of this clonotype. The chain combines TRBV14 with TRBJ2-7; D possibly matches TRBD1 or TRBD2 (5 bases each). This CDR3 comprises 15 residues. V lost 2 bases, J lost 2 bases, and 13 bases lay in between. Germline V gene lookup returns CDR1 SGHDN and CDR2 FVKESK. The CDR3 bases are TGTGCCAGCAGCCAAACAGGCCGGGAAACCTACGAGCAGTACTTC. This translates into CASSQTGRETYEQYF.

The chain uses TRBV29-1 and TRBJ2-2; 9 bases fit TRBD1. The CDR3 runs 17 residues. Germline lookup yields CDR1 SQVTM and CDR2 ANQGSEA. The trim removed 0 bases at V and 5 bases at J, leaving 10 bases unmatched. Here the CDR3 reads CSVEDPKNRGQTGELFF. In DNA form, the CDR3 reads TGCAGCGTTGAAGACCCAAAAAACAGGGGGCAGACCGGGGAGCTGTTTTTT.

The rearrangement joins TRBV7-6 to TRBJ2-3; D remains ambiguous. The CDR3 loop spans 14 amino acids. In germline, CDR1 is SGHVS, CDR2 FNYEAQ. V was cut by 5 bases and J by 4 bases, with 13 bases left in between. CDR3 sequence reads: CASSPTPRSDTQYF. In DNA form, the CDR3 reads TGTGCCAGCAGCCCCACACCCAGGTCAGATACGCAGTATTTT.

This clonotype appeared many times. The rearrangement uses TRBV6-5 and TRBJ2-3; 8 nucleotides match TRBD2. With V trimmed by 4 bases and J by 6 bases, 18 bases remained unmatched. This CDR3 spans 18 amino acids. Germline CDR1 is MNHEY and CDR2 is SVGAGI. In DNA form, the CDR3 reads TGTGCCAGCAGTTGGGGAGGCGGGGGGTCACCTACGGCGGATACGCAGTATTTT. As protein: CASSWGGGGSPTADTQYF.

The table lists this clonotype with a few counts. The chain is built from TRBV6-6 and TRBJ2-1; D unclear. V gave up 4 bases and J gave up 0 bases, with 10 bases separating them. The CDR3 consists of 15 residues. The germline gives CDR1 MNHNY, CDR2 SVGAGI (reference sequence). This CDR3 reads CASSLALVSYNEQFF. DNA of the CDR3: TGTGCCAGCAGTTTAGCCTTAGTCTCCTACAATGAGCAGTTCTTC.

This clonotype was detected only a few times. The chain joins TRBV4-3 to TRBJ2-3; tentative D call: TRBD1 (5 bases). Trimming stripped 8 bases from V and 4 bases from J, with 7 bases between. The CDR3 is made up of 11 amino acids. The germline gives CDR1 LGHNA, CDR2 YSLEER. CDR3 in amino acids: CASDSPDTQYF. In nucleotides, the CDR3 is TGCGCCAGCGACAGTCCAGATACGCAGTATTTT.

This clonotype was counted ten times or more. The genes are TRBV5-1 and TRBJ2-5; no clear D gene. Germline V lookup: CDR1 SGHRS, CDR2 YFSETQ. Trimming stripped 0 bases from V and 5 bases from J, with 17 bases between. The CDR3 consists of 16 residues. In DNA, the CDR3 is TGCGCCAGCAGCTTGGTGCTAAGCCGATACGGGGAGACCCAGTACTTC. This encodes CASSLVLSRYGETQYF.

The chain is built from TRBV5-1 and TRBJ2-5, with a weak D call TRBD1 (6 bases). Germline V gene data show CDR1 as SGHRS and CDR2 as YFSETQ. V was pared by 0 bases and J by 3 bases, with 12 bases between. The CDR3 extends over 15 amino acids. The chain's CDR3 is CASSLGTEPKETQYF. Written as DNA, the CDR3 is TGCGCCAGCAGCTTGGGGACAGAGCCAAAAGAGACCCAGTACTTC.

This clonotype was picked up a small number of times. The rearrangement joins TRBV10-3 to TRBJ2-3; D could derive from TRBD1 or TRBD2 (6 bases each). The length of the CDR3 is 15 residues. Trimming shortened V by 8 bases and J by 2 bases, and 17 bases separated the two germline ends. Looked up from germline, CDR1 is ENHRY and CDR2 is SYGVKD. Written as DNA, the CDR3 is TGTGCCATCGGGCAGGCCGGGGGCTACACAGATACGCAGTATTTT. Its protein product is CAIGQAGGYTDTQYF.

This clonotype was counted a single time. The rearrangement joins TRBV5-4 to TRBJ2-3; 7 bases agree with TRBD2. The CDR3 is 15 amino acids. Germline values: CDR1 SGHNT, CDR2 YYREEE (reference sequence). Losses at the gene ends were 3 bases for V and 2 bases for J; bases not matched to a gene: 6. The CDR3 is CASSWGGEITDTQYF. CDR3 DNA: TGTGCCAGCAGCTGGGGGGGGGAGATCACAGATACGCAGTATTTT.

This clonotype was observed a few times. This rearrangement joins TRBV19 to TRBJ1-2, with 11 positions matching TRBD1. The CDR3 consists of 13 residues. From germline, CDR1 is LNHDA and CDR2 SQIVND (reference sequence). J gave up 3 bases and V 8 bases, and 2 bases lay outside the gene matches. CDR3 region: CASRDRGDYGYTF. Here the CDR3 DNA reads TGTGCCAGTCGGGACAGGGGGGACTATGGCTACACCTTC.

This clonotype has just a few counts. The chain combines TRBV6-2 or TRBV6-3 with TRBJ2-1, with unresolved D. Trimming took 4 bases from V and 7 from J, leaving 11 bases between them. CDR3 length: 13 amino acids. Looked up from germline, CDR1 is MNHEY and CDR2 is SVGEGT. The CDR3 region is CASSSVPRNEQFF. The CDR3 coding sequence is TGTGCCAGCAGTTCCGTTCCGCGGAATGAGCAGTTCTTC.

This clonotype was seen more than once but under ten times. The chain is built from TRBV7-2 and TRBJ2-3; D is perhaps TRBD2 (5 bases). Germline CDR1 and CDR2: SGHTA and FQGNSA. V was shortened by 7 bases and J by 2 bases, with 13 bases between the two germline ends. The CDR3 is made up of 14 amino acids. CDR3 sequence (DNA): TGTGCCAGCACCCCGGCGAGGGCCACAGATACGCAGTATTTT. Residues: CASTPARATDTQYF.

V usage is TRBV25-1 and J usage is TRBJ2-5; 9 positions agree with TRBD1. The junction had 10 bases not matched to a gene; V was cut back by 6 bases and J by 5 bases. CDR3 size: 15 residues. CDR1 and CDR2 from the germline V gene are MGHDK and SYGVNS. The CDR3 DNA follows: TGTGCCAGCAGGGGACAGGGAATACCGCAGGAGACCCAGTACTTC. Translation: CASRGQGIPQETQYF.

The chain combines TRBV18 with TRBJ2-2; D is perhaps TRBD1 (6 bases). The CDR3 is 14 residues long. CDR1 is KGHSH, CDR2 LQKENI, per germline. The ends were cut back, 5 bases at V and 6 bases at J, with 13 bases in the middle. CDR3 nucleotide sequence: TGTGCCAGCTCAGCAGGGGTGCCGTCCGGGGAGCTGTTTTTT. It yields the protein CASSAGVPSGELFF.

The chain carries TRBV7-2 and TRBJ1-3, with no clear D. Germline V gene lookup returns CDR1 SGHTA and CDR2 FQGNSA. The CDR3 totals 14 residues. V lost 6 bases to trimming and J lost 0 bases, with 9 bases between them. This chain's CDR3 is CASRPGPSGNTIYF. CDR3 in DNA: TGTGCCAGCAGGCCTGGGCCCTCTGGAAACACCATATATTTT. Together with reference TRBV7-2 and TRBJ1-3, the CDR3 gives the full variable domain: GAGVSQSPSNKVTEKGKDVELRCDPISGHTALYWYRQSLGQGLEFLIYFQGNSAPDKSGLPSDRFSAERTGGSVSTLTIQRTQQEDSAVYLCASRPGPSGNTIYFGEGSWLTVV.

This chain joins TRBV6-1 and TRBJ2-3; D is perhaps TRBD1 (5 bases). This CDR3 has 15 residues. Germline V gene lookup returns CDR1 MNHNS and CDR2 SASEGT. V lost 2 bases, J lost 6 bases, and 15 bases lay in between. This CDR3 is CASSEMVGAGDTQYF. CDR3 nucleotides: TGTGCCAGCAGTGAAATGGTTGGGGCAGGGGATACGCAGTATTTT.

The chain links TRBV6-2 or TRBV6-3 to TRBJ2-7; tentatively, D is TRBD2 (5 bases). V lost 5 bases and J lost 2, with 19 bases in between. The CDR3 totals 16 residues. Germline V gives CDR1 MNHEY, CDR2 SVGEGT. This CDR3 reads CASSIRHGKSAYEQYF. CDR3 nucleotide sequence: TGTGCCAGCAGTATCCGCCACGGGAAGAGCGCCTACGAGCAGTACTTC.

V and J are TRBV28 and TRBJ2-7, with 8 bases aligning to TRBD1. Germline loops: CDR1 MDHEN, CDR2 SYDVKM. Trimming cost V 9 bases and J 2 bases; bases outside gene matches: 9. This CDR3 is built from 14 residues. CDR3 loop: CASRGTGSAYEQYF. The CDR3 DNA reads as TGTGCCAGTAGGGGGACAGGATCTGCCTACGAGCAGTACTTC.

This clonotype was counted at least ten times. The chain is built from TRBV10-3 and TRBJ2-3; no definite D call. This CDR3 has 13 residues. The V gene's germline CDR1 is ENHRY and CDR2 SYGVKD. V was pared by 0 bases and J by 4 bases, with 5 bases between. The CDR3 DNA sequence: TGTGCCATCAGTGAGTCCAGAGCAGATACGCAGTATTTT. Its translation: CAISESRADTQYF.

A few counts support this clonotype. This chain links TRBV29-1 with TRBJ2-3; 7 nucleotides line up with TRBD2. CDR1 and CDR2 from the germline V gene are SQVTM and ANQGSEA. This CDR3 has 13 amino acids. With V trimmed by 6 bases and J by 3 bases, 6 bases remained unmatched. The CDR3 reads CSVSTGGTDTQYF. The CDR3 nucleotides read TGCAGCGTCTCAACGGGGGGAACAGATACGCAGTATTTT.

The chain links TRBV13 to TRBJ1-1; D gene unclear. The germline CDR1 and CDR2 sequences are PRHDT and FYEKMQ (reference sequence). V lost 5 bases and J 4 bases, leaving 14 bases between the germline ends. The length of the CDR3 is 14 residues. This chain's CDR3 is CASSASLGSTEAFF. CDR3 in DNA: TGTGCCAGCAGCGCGAGCCTGGGGAGCACTGAAGCTTTCTTT.

The V and J genes are TRBV12-5 and TRBJ2-5; no firm D call. V lost 5 bases, J lost 1 base, and 14 bases lay in between. The CDR3 has 15 residues. Germline assignment: CDR1 LGHNT and CDR2 FRNRAP. The DNA of the CDR3 is TGTGCTAGTGGTCCTCCACAAGACGTCCAAGAGACCCAGTACTTC. It yields the protein CASGPPQDVQETQYF.